This is a list of T cell receptor beta chains from one sample in a study of vaccination and CD4 T cells after COVID-19. TCRdb analysed the PCR reads with MiXCR anew, one entry per CDR3 protein. The data show about 18,000 distinct CDR3 sequences, roughly two thirds seen once. The sample consisted of CD4+ T cells from blood, taken after SARS-CoV-2 vaccination. Every receptor here comes from a human donor who had recovered from COVID-19. Each CDR3 is given with its conserved first and last residue. Each record gives: D gene, J gene, clone size, V gene, CDR3 DNA, CDR3 protein. The D gene is left open where the match is weak. A clone size is listed for some rows: how often the clone was seen (once, few, many), or a class if it is expanded.

d_call: NA
j_call: TRBJ2-2
clone_size: few
v_call: TRBV20-1
cdr3_nt: TGCAGTGCTAGAGATCGGGGGAACCCGAACACCGGGGAGCTGTTTTTT
cdr3_aa: CSARDRGNPNTGELFF

d_call: TRBD1
j_call: TRBJ1-5
clone_size: NA
v_call: TRBV25-1
cdr3_nt: TGTGCCAAAACCGACAGGGGGTCATCTCAGCCCCAGCATTTT
cdr3_aa: CAKTDRGSSQPQHF

d_call: NA
j_call: TRBJ2-7
clone_size: few
v_call: TRBV5-1
cdr3_nt: TGCGCCAGCAGCCCAAACAACCAGGCCTACGAGCAGTACTTC
cdr3_aa: CASSPNNQAYEQYF

d_call: NA
j_call: TRBJ1-2
clone_size: NA
v_call: TRBV11-3
cdr3_nt: TGTGCCAGCAGCGCTGGGGGCTATGGCTACACCTTC
cdr3_aa: CASSAGGYGYTF

d_call: NA
j_call: TRBJ2-7
clone_size: NA
v_call: TRBV20-1
cdr3_nt: TGCAGTGCTAGAGATCGTCTCCAGATCTACGAGCAGTACTTC
cdr3_aa: CSARDRLQIYEQYF

d_call: NA
j_call: TRBJ2-4
clone_size: few
v_call: TRBV6-1
cdr3_nt: TGTGCCAGCAGACTAGACAGGTGGAACATTCAGTACTTC
cdr3_aa: CASRLDRWNIQYF

d_call: NA
j_call: TRBJ2-7
clone_size: NA
v_call: TRBV19
cdr3_nt: TGTGCCAGTAGTGTACAAGGAGGACAGCTAGAATCCTACGAGCAGTACTTC
cdr3_aa: CASSVQGGQLESYEQYF

d_call: NA
j_call: TRBJ2-1
clone_size: few
v_call: TRBV20-1
cdr3_nt: TGCAGTGCTGGACCCCCCCGGAGCGCCAATGAGCAGTTCTTC
cdr3_aa: CSAGPPRSANEQFF

d_call: TRBD1
j_call: TRBJ1-2
clone_size: few
v_call: TRBV20-1
cdr3_nt: TGCAGTGCGACACGGACAGGGGACTATGGCTACACCTTC
cdr3_aa: CSATRTGDYGYTF

d_call: NA
j_call: TRBJ1-5
clone_size: NA
v_call: TRBV20-1
cdr3_nt: TGCAGTTCAGCGGGGGCAGGTCAGCCCCAGCATTTT
cdr3_aa: CSSAGAGQPQHF

d_call: NA
j_call: TRBJ2-3
clone_size: NA
v_call: TRBV12-3/TRBV12-4
cdr3_nt: TGTGCCAGCAGTTTCACGAGAACGGGGGCCTACACAGATACGCAGTATTTT
cdr3_aa: CASSFTRTGAYTDTQYF

d_call: TRBD1
j_call: TRBJ1-1
clone_size: NA
v_call: TRBV7-9
cdr3_nt: TGTGCCAGCAGCCGACAGGGTGTTTCCACTGAAGCTTTCTTT
cdr3_aa: CASSRQGVSTEAFF

d_call: TRBD1
j_call: TRBJ1-4
clone_size: few
v_call: TRBV7-2
cdr3_nt: TGTGCCAGCAGCTCGGACAGGGCTACTAATGAAAAACTGTTTTTT
cdr3_aa: CASSSDRATNEKLFF

d_call: TRBD1
j_call: TRBJ1-6
clone_size: NA
v_call: TRBV6-5
cdr3_nt: TGTGCCAGCAGTTCCGACCTCAGGGGGCCCTATTATAATTCACCCCTCCACTTT
cdr3_aa: CASSSDLRGPYYNSPLHF

d_call: NA
j_call: TRBJ2-7
clone_size: NA
v_call: TRBV6-1
cdr3_nt: TGTGCCAGCAGCGGGGTGGAGGACGGCGAGCAGTACTTC
cdr3_aa: CASSGVEDGEQYF

d_call: TRBD1
j_call: TRBJ2-7
clone_size: NA
v_call: TRBV2
cdr3_nt: TGTGCCAGCAGCGGACAGGTCGAGCAGTACTTC
cdr3_aa: CASSGQVEQYF

d_call: NA
j_call: TRBJ1-5
clone_size: few
v_call: TRBV27
cdr3_nt: TGTGCCAGCAGTTTATCCTGCCACAAACGGGACAATCAGCCCCAGCATTTT
cdr3_aa: CASSLSCHKRDNQPQHF

d_call: NA
j_call: TRBJ1-2
clone_size: NA
v_call: TRBV5-4
cdr3_nt: TGTGCCAGCAGCTACAATAACTATGGCTACACCTTC
cdr3_aa: CASSYNNYGYTF

d_call: NA
j_call: TRBJ1-6
clone_size: NA
v_call: TRBV6-1
cdr3_nt: TGTGCCAGCAGTGAAGCCTGGGGTTCACCCCTCCACTTT
cdr3_aa: CASSEAWGSPLHF

d_call: NA
j_call: TRBJ1-2
clone_size: NA
v_call: TRBV19
cdr3_nt: TGTGCCAGTAGCAAACAGGTGGAGGGCTACACCTTC
cdr3_aa: CASSKQVEGYTF

d_call: NA
j_call: TRBJ2-5
clone_size: NA
v_call: TRBV20-1
cdr3_nt: TGCAGTGCTGGAGGAGGCAGGGAGACCCAGTACTTC
cdr3_aa: CSAGGGRETQYF

d_call: NA
j_call: TRBJ2-6
clone_size: NA
v_call: TRBV5-4
cdr3_nt: TGTGCCAGCAGCTTGGCCAGGGCCTCTGGGGCCAACGTCCTGACTTTC
cdr3_aa: CASSLARASGANVLTF

d_call: NA
j_call: TRBJ1-3
clone_size: NA
v_call: TRBV29-1
cdr3_nt: TGCAGCGTTGACCCCGGCAGGGAGGACACCATATATTTT
cdr3_aa: CSVDPGREDTIYF